This T cell receptor beta chain was sequenced for a study of blood T cell repertoires in COVID-19. In this sample, this clone turned up once. Profiled with immunoSEQ multiplex PCR; TCRdb holds only in-frame clones, not every one. Altogether around 140,000 clones are present, approximately 90% being singletons, with the ten largest covering less than 5.5%. The V segment lost 4 bases and the J segment 5 bases; nucleotides outside the gene matches: 5. The CDR3 sequence is 14 residues long. Germline CDR1 SGHDT, CDR2 YYEEEE. This clonotype originated in a man in his 60s with COVID-19, enrolled during active disease. The chain couples TRBV5-6 to TRBJ2-1, with 8 bases that match TRBD1. The sample comprised peripheral blood. The chain's CDR3 is CASSRTGPDNEQFF. CDR3 coding DNA: TGTGCCAGCAGCAGGACAGGGCCGGACAATGAGCAGTTCTTC.